This TCR beta chain comes out of a study of beta chain features in type 1 diabetes. Points from the study as a whole: Compared to healthy donors, patients appeared to have naive, central memory and Treg TCRB repertoires that were more alike. A possible short-template PCR bias applies equally to patients and controls.

As every portion of the isolated RNA was reverse transcribed, the sequencing read expressed TCRB transcripts. Produced via immunoSEQ multiplex PCR; TCRdb's table is partial and in-frame only. The sample includes 350,000 or so clones, about 18% of them seen just once. The table lists this clone with a few counts. Its antigen is not known. Via CD45RO/CCR7/CD25/CD127/CD95/CD27, cells of the CD4+ naive, central memory, regulatory and stem cell-like memory subsets were sorted. This TCR was recovered from a woman aged 18-29 years in good health. Source material: naive CD4+ T cells from blood.

The CDR3 bases are TGCGCCAGCAGCTTGGACGGCACGGGCGGGGGACGTCACGAGCAGTACTTC. Its translation is CASSLDGTGGGRHEQYF. The rearrangement joins TRBV5-1 to TRBJ2-7; 7 bases are a match to TRBD2. From germline, CDR1 is SGHRS and CDR2 YFSETQ. Unmatched junction bases numbered 14, after V lost 0 bases and J lost 5 bases. This CDR3 has 17 amino acids.